This TCR beta chain was found in a study of cytomegalovirus exposure and HLA in healthy donors. Whole-study findings and limits: Altogether, around 160 TCR beta chains were recorded as cytomegalovirus-associated. The later analysis indicated that the majority of CMV-associated TCR beta chains appeared HLA-restricted.

PCR amplification relied on 60 Vbeta primers (plus 13 Jbeta primers). Some clones are missing from TCRdb's copy, which holds only in-frame ones; the method was immunoSEQ multiplex PCR. The data show around 98,000 clones, roughly 76% seen once. This clone was counted a few times. Its cognate antigen is unknown. The ends lost 4 bases at V and 5 bases at J; junction bases unmatched: 6. This CDR3 has 14 residues. The germline CDR1 and CDR2 sequences are SGHRS and YFSETQ. The sequenced material came from PBMCs. The TCR was taken from a man in his forties or fifties in good health and CMV-seronegative. The chain combines TRBV5-1 with TRBJ1-1; 9 bases align to TRBD1. CDR3 DNA sequence: TGCGCCAGCAGCGCGGGACAGGGAGGTACTGAAGCTTTCTTT. It encodes CASSAGQGGTEAFF.